The 27 T cell receptor beta chains presented below share a single source sample, sequenced in a study of molecular identifiers for immune sequencing clone quantification. One entry per CDR3 protein, called by TCRdb with MiXCR from the PCR reads. The data show approximately 40,000 distinct CDR3 sequences, with approximately 18% seen just once and roughly 6.9% held by the top ten. The specimen was naive CD8+ T cells from blood, with Jurkat cell RNA spiked in. Subset indicated: FACS-sorted CD8+CD4-CCR7+CD45RA+ naive T cells. These receptors were obtained from a human donor in good health. Some libraries in this study had Jurkat cell RNA spiked in.

Notes on this clonotype: A much larger clone differs by one base, so this may be a read error. The J gene is TRBJ2-1, the V gene TRBV7-9; possibly TRBD2 for D (5 bases). Germline CDR1 SEHNR, CDR2 FQNEAQ (reference sequence). V dropped 8 bases and J dropped 9 bases, with 11 bases sitting between them. The CDR3 extends over 11 amino acids. CDR3 loop: CASGVGSEQFF. The CDR3 coding sequence is TGTGCCAGCGGGGTGGGGAGTGAGCAGTTCTTC.

This chain joins TRBV14 and TRBJ2-5; D is unclear. V lost 2 bases and J 2 bases, leaving 6 bases between the germline ends. Germline V gives CDR1 SGHDN, CDR2 FVKESK. The CDR3 has 13 amino acids. The CDR3 reads CASSQWDQETQYF. CDR3 DNA: TGTGCCAGCAGCCAATGGGATCAAGAGACCCAGTACTTC.

This clonotype was found many times. The chain combines TRBV20-1 with TRBJ2-1; perhaps TRBD1 as D (5 bases). Germline assignment: CDR1 DFQATT and CDR2 SNEGSKA (reference sequence). Trimming shortened V by 1 base and J by 9 bases, and 10 bases separated the two germline ends. The length of the CDR3 is 12 residues. The CDR3 DNA sequence: TGCAGTGCTAGAGGTCACAGGCCTGAGCAGTTCTTC. It codes for CSARGHRPEQFF.

This clonotype was detected ten times or more. This chain connects TRBV12-3 or TRBV12-4 to TRBJ2-1; 13 nucleotides match TRBD2. This CDR3 comprises 15 residues. Unmatched junction bases numbered 4, after V lost 5 bases and J lost 6 bases. The chain's CDR3 is CASSPGTSGTNEQFF. CDR3 sequence (DNA): TGTGCCAGCAGTCCCGGGACTAGCGGGACCAATGAGCAGTTCTTC.

This clonotype was recorded at least ten times. The chain carries TRBV13 and TRBJ1-4; no clear D. Germline loops: CDR1 PRHDT, CDR2 FYEKMQ (reference sequence). V lost 7 bases and J lost 10, with 19 bases in between. The length of the CDR3 is 14 residues. The CDR3 here is CASKSGSSSGKLFF. The DNA of the CDR3 is TGTGCCAGCAAATCGGGTTCTTCGTCCGGAAAACTGTTTTTT.

This clonotype was detected ten times or more. The genes are TRBV29-1 and TRBJ2-1; D gene ambiguous. Germline CDR1 SQVTM, CDR2 ANQGSEA. V lost 8 bases, J lost 7 bases, and 9 bases lay in between. CDR3 size: 10 residues. The CDR3 sequence: CSSMENEQFF. Written as DNA, the CDR3 is TGCAGCTCCATGGAGAATGAGCAGTTCTTC.

There are many counts of this clonotype. This sequence joins TRBV29-1 and TRBJ1-2; D perhaps matches TRBD1 (5 bases). Germline V lookup: CDR1 SQVTM, CDR2 ANQGSEA. The CDR3 has 14 amino acids. Trimming shortened V by 3 bases and J by 5 bases, and 16 bases separated the two germline ends. The DNA for the CDR3 is TGCAGCGTTGAGGGGGGGAGACAGCCTTATGGCTACACCTTC. The encoded protein is CSVEGGRQPYGYTF. The full variable domain, its missing parts supplied by reference TRBV29-1 and TRBJ1-2, is SAVISQKPSRDICQRGTSLTIQCQVDSQVTMMFWYRQQPGQSLTLIATANQGSEATYESGFVIDKFPISRPNLTFSTLTVSNMSPEDSSIYLCSVEGGRQPYGYTFGSGTRLTVV.

This clonotype appeared many times. The gene calls are TRBV28 and TRBJ1-5; D might be TRBD1 (6 bases). V was shortened by 1 base and J by 3 bases, with 10 bases between the two germline ends. CDR3 length equals 15 residues. Germline CDR1 is MDHEN and CDR2 is SYDVKM. This CDR3 is CASSLLGGHNQPQHF. The CDR3 DNA sequence: TGTGCCAGCAGTTTATTGGGGGGACACAATCAGCCCCAGCATTTT.

Of note for this clonotype: A much larger clone differs by one base, so this may be a read error. The chain carries TRBV20-1 and TRBJ2-1; D is tentatively TRBD1 or TRBD2 (5 bases each). Deletions cut 5 bases from V and 3 bases from J, with 11 bases between. The CDR3 totals 13 residues. Germline V gene lookup returns CDR1 DFQATT and CDR2 SNEGSKA (reference sequence). This CDR3 reads CSALRGNYNEQFF. The CDR3 region has the DNA TGCAGTGCTCTCCGGGGCAACTACAATGAGCAGTTCTTC.

In the case of this clonotype: One end of the junction does not line up with germline, which may come from a read error. The gene calls are TRBV24-1 and TRBJ1-5; weak D call: TRBD1 (5 bases). The CDR3 loop spans 13 amino acids. Germline V lookup: CDR1 KGHDR, CDR2 SFDVKD. CDR3 residues: CATRDGTAQPQHF. Written as DNA, the CDR3 is TGTGCCACCCGTGATGGGACCGCTCAGCCCCAGCATTTT.

This clonotype has only a few counts. The rearrangement links TRBV28 to TRBJ2-1; D call uncertain. CDR1 is MDHEN and CDR2 is SYDVKM in the germline V gene. The CDR3 loop spans 12 amino acids. V lost 5 bases, J lost 9 bases, and 11 bases lay in between. The CDR3, as DNA: TGTGCCAGCAGTCCCAGCTTGGGTGAGCAGTTCTTC. It codes for CASSPSLGEQFF.

Only a few counts were recorded for this clonotype. The CDR3 sequence is CASSLAGLAGYEQYF. CDR3 in DNA: TGTGCCAGCAGCTTAGCGGGTTTAGCGGGCTACGAGCAGTACTTC. This sequence joins TRBV7-6 and TRBJ2-7, with 7 bases lining up with TRBD2. V was clipped by 0 bases and J by 3 bases; unmatched bases: 5. Per germline, CDR1 SGHVS and CDR2 FNYEAQ. The CDR3 loop spans 15 amino acids.

Many counts were recorded for this clonotype. The rearrangement uses TRBV12-3 or TRBV12-4 and TRBJ2-7; D may be TRBD2 (5 bases). Trimming left V 1 base short and J 4 bases short, with 14 bases between. CDR3 length: 15 amino acids. This CDR3 reads CASSLVTGIEYEQYF. CDR3 nucleotides: TGTGCCAGCAGTTTAGTAACCGGGATCGAGTACGAGCAGTACTTC.

About this clonotype itself: A read error is possible here, since a much larger clone lies one base away. The rearrangement uses TRBV2 and TRBJ2-7; D is possibly TRBD1 or TRBD2 (5 bases each). The V end lost 8 bases, the J end lost 11 bases, and 25 bases lay between the germline ends. Germline CDR1 is SNHLY and CDR2 is FYNNEI. The CDR3 has 14 amino acids. The CDR3 sequence is CASRPRELGSDKYF. The CDR3 nucleotides read TGTGCCAGCCGTCCCCGGGAACTCGGATCGGACAAGTACTTC.

This clonotype has ten or more counts. This CDR3 is CSAQSRFEQYF. Here the CDR3 DNA reads TGCAGTGCCCAAAGCAGGTTCGAGCAGTACTTC. The rearrangement joins TRBV20-1 to TRBJ2-7; D not resolved. V was pared by 6 bases and J by 6 bases, with 12 bases between. This CDR3 has 11 residues. Per germline, CDR1 DFQATT and CDR2 SNEGSKA (reference sequence).

As for this clonotype: Given a much more abundant clone one base away, this may be a read error. CDR3 nucleotide sequence: TGTGCCAGCAGCCCAGGGCGACACTATGGCTACACCTTC. Its protein is CASSPGRHYGYTF. This chain links TRBV5-6 with TRBJ1-2; weak D call: TRBD1 (5 bases). The CDR3 sequence is 13 residues long. Trimming removed 4 bases at V and 3 bases at J, with 10 bases between. CDR1 and CDR2 (germline): SGHDT, YYEEEE.

In this sample, this clonotype turned up many times. CDR3 amino acids: CSVESDRGGYTF. The CDR3 DNA reads as TGCAGCGTTGAGTCCGACAGGGGAGGCTACACCTTC. The rearrangement links TRBV29-1 to TRBJ1-2, with 8 positions matching TRBD1. CDR3 size: 12 residues. Germline V gene lookup returns CDR1 SQVTM and CDR2 ANQGSEA. Trimming cost V 3 bases and J 8 bases; bases outside gene matches: 5.

This clonotype was observed at least ten times. The rearrangement uses TRBV19 and TRBJ2-2, with D uncertain. Trimming removed 8 bases at V and 7 bases at J, with 11 bases between. Germline V CDR1 and CDR2: LNHDA, SQIVND (reference sequence). The CDR3 runs to 12 residues. Here the CDR3 reads CASDGWDGELFF. The CDR3 nucleotides read TGTGCCAGTGATGGGTGGGACGGGGAGCTGTTTTTT.

About this clonotype itself: A much larger clone differs by one base, so this may be a read error. The chain employs TRBV7-2 and TRBJ2-7; 7 bases match TRBD2. The CDR3 extends over 14 amino acids. Germline V gene lookup returns CDR1 SGHTA and CDR2 FQGNSA. The chain's CDR3 is CASSSLAEAYEPYF. The CDR3 coding sequence is TGTGCCAGCAGCAGCCTAGCGGAGGCCTACGAGCCGTACTTC.

This clonotype was counted ten times or more. CDR3 nucleotide sequence: TGTGCCACCAGTCCCCCCCGGGGACAGGGACCCTACGAGCAGTACTTC. Translated, it gives CATSPPRGQGPYEQYF. The rearrangement links TRBV15 to TRBJ2-7, with TRBD1 identical over 9 bases. Germline trimming cut 6 bases from V and 2 bases from J; bases unmatched to any gene: 11. The length of the CDR3 is 16 residues. Germline values: CDR1 LNHNV, CDR2 YYDKDF (reference sequence).

This clonotype was counted ten times or more. The chain employs TRBV6-5 and TRBJ2-7, with 9 bases aligning to TRBD2. Germline values: CDR1 MNHEY, CDR2 SVGAGI. This CDR3 is built from 15 residues. Trimming took 5 bases from V and 2 from J; bases not matched to a gene: 7. The CDR3 DNA reads TGTGCCAGCAGTATAGGGACTAGCCCAACCTACGAGCAGTACTTC. Translated, it gives CASSIGTSPTYEQYF.

In the case of this clonotype: An end of the junction differs from the germline gene, which may be a read error. The chain couples TRBV28 to TRBJ2-7; 8 bases line up with TRBD2. There are 16 residues in the CDR3. Germline-derived CDR1 and CDR2 are MDHEN and SYDVKM. This CDR3 reads CASSLVSSGGSYGQYF. The CDR3 bases are TGTGCCAGCAGTTTAGTTTCGAGCGGGGGCTCCTACGGGCAGTACTTC.

Points on this clonotype: A much more abundant neighbour one base away suggests this may be a read error. The chain joins TRBV5-4 to TRBJ2-5; D is ambiguous. Germline-derived CDR1 and CDR2 are SGHNT and YYREEE (reference sequence). V was pared by 2 bases and J by 2 bases, with 7 bases between. CDR3 length: 13 residues. The chain's CDR3 is CASSLPGQETQYF. The CDR3, as DNA: TGTGCCAGCAGCTTACCGGGTCAAGAGACCCAGTACTTC.

Remarks on this clonotype: A much larger clone lies one base from this, so it may be a read error. The chain couples TRBV27 to TRBJ2-1, with TRBD2 identical over 7 bases. The CDR3 spans 15 residues. Germline loops: CDR1 MNHEY, CDR2 SMNVEV (reference sequence). The CDR3 DNA reads TGTGCCAACAGTCCCTGGGGGGGGACCTACAATGAGCAGTTCTTC. Translating it yields CANSPWGGTYNEQFF.

Of note for this clonotype: An end of the junction differs from the germline gene, which may be a read error. This chain links TRBV11-2 with TRBJ2-7; TRBD2 is a possible D gene (5 bases). The CDR3 consists of 13 residues. Germline CDR1 and CDR2: SGHAT and FQNNGV. The CDR3 here is CTSSSAGAYEQYF. DNA for the CDR3: TGTACCAGCAGCTCAGCCGGGGCCTACGAGCAGTACTTC.

The gene calls are TRBV2 and TRBJ2-1, with 9 positions matching TRBD2. Germline V gives CDR1 SNHLY, CDR2 FYNNEI. This CDR3 has 16 amino acids. Unmatched junction bases numbered 8, after V lost 1 base and J lost 7 bases. The CDR3 here is CASSEVFSGSRNEQFF. The CDR3 DNA reads TGTGCCAGCAGTGAAGTGTTTAGCGGGAGTCGTAATGAGCAGTTCTTC. Using reference TRBV2 and TRBJ2-1 for the parts outside the CDR3, the full variable domain is EPEVTQTPSHQVTQMGQEVILRCVPISNHLYFYWYRQILGQKVEFLVSFYNNEISEKSEIFDDQFSVERPDGSNFTLKIRSTKLEDSAMYFCASSEVFSGSRNEQFFGPGTRLTVL.

This clonotype came up many times. The chain links TRBV29-1 to TRBJ2-7; TRBD1 agrees at 9 bases. CDR1 and CDR2 (germline): SQVTM, ANQGSEA. The V gene end was trimmed by 4 bases and the J gene end by 3 bases; junction bases not matched to a gene: 7. This CDR3 has 14 residues. The CDR3 sequence: CSVAGDRVGYEQYF. The CDR3 DNA sequence: TGCAGCGTTGCTGGGGACAGGGTGGGCTACGAGCAGTACTTC.